A single sample gave rise to the 15 T cell receptor beta chains below, sequenced in a study of Ad26.COV2.S vaccination and SARS-CoV-2 variants. Using immunoSEQ multiplex PCR, the repertoire was profiled, and TCRdb retains in-frame clones only, with some absent. The sample yields roughly 700,000 clones, roughly 90% seen once. Treatment specified: around 19 received Ad26.COV2.S at low or high dose, single or two shots; 5 received placebo; per-sample allocation not given. Each sample was drawn 63 days after the first injection (of vaccine or placebo). Sequenced here: peripheral blood, sampled in a trial of Ad26.COV2.S vaccine versus placebo. Source of these receptors: a person aged 18-60 years who received the Ad26.COV2.S COVID-19 vaccine or a placebo.

The chain uses TRBV6-5 and TRBJ2-1, with D perhaps matching TRBD2 (5 bases). The CDR3 loop spans 15 amino acids. Trimming took off 0 bases at V and 8 bases at J, with 14 bases between the two ends. Germline CDR1 reads MNHEY; CDR2 reads SVGAGI. The CDR3 sequence: CASSYSPRVGDEQFF. The CDR3 coding sequence is TGTGCCAGCAGTTACTCGCCGCGGGTCGGAGATGAGCAGTTCTTC.

The chain uses TRBV3-1 (or the pseudogene TRBV3-2) and TRBJ1-4; D remains ambiguous. The V gene lost 1 base and the J gene lost 7 bases, with 13 bases spanning the gap. Per the germline V gene, CDR1 is LGHDT and CDR2 is YNNKEL (reference sequence). The length of the CDR3 is 15 residues. The CDR3 spells CASSQVPTSGEKLFF. The DNA for the CDR3 is TGTGCCAGCAGCCAAGTCCCCACTTCGGGTGAAAAACTGTTTTTT.

CDR3 bases: TGTGCCAGCAGCACCGGACAGGGCTTAGGCTACACCTTC. Protein sequence: CASSTGQGLGYTF. The V and J genes are TRBV11-2 and TRBJ1-2; 8 nucleotides line up with TRBD1. V shed 5 bases and J 8 bases; nucleotides not matched to a gene: 7. The CDR3 sequence is 13 residues long. CDR1 and CDR2 from the germline V gene are SGHAT and FQNNGV.

The chain joins TRBV7-6 to TRBJ2-7; no clear D. CDR3 length: 15 amino acids. The ends were cut back, 6 bases at V and 3 bases at J, with 18 bases in the middle. Germline assignment: CDR1 SGHVS and CDR2 FNYEAQ. Written as DNA, the CDR3 is TGTGCCAGCAGACCTTACCCAGTGGGCGACTACGAGCAGTACTTC. Amino acids: CASRPYPVGDYEQYF.

The chain combines TRBV19 with TRBJ1-5; no firm D call. V was trimmed by 2 bases and J by 2 bases, leaving 13 bases between them. Germline values: CDR1 LNHDA, CDR2 SQIVND (reference sequence). The CDR3 loop spans 16 amino acids. CDR3 nucleotides: TGTGCCAGTAGTATACAAGGGTGGGGAGGCAATCAGCCCCAGCATTTT. It translates to CASSIQGWGGNQPQHF.

The V call is TRBV5-4, the J call TRBJ2-2, with D possibly matching TRBD2 (5 bases). V gave up 0 bases and J gave up 5 bases, with 8 bases separating them. The CDR3 loop spans 14 amino acids. Germline CDR1 SGHNT, CDR2 YYREEE (reference sequence). The CDR3 loop is CASSLARETGELFF. The CDR3 DNA is TGTGCCAGCAGCTTGGCGAGGGAAACCGGGGAGCTGTTTTTT.

The chain links TRBV7-9 to TRBJ2-3; TRBD1 might be the D (5 bases). Trimming pared 2 bases from V and 8 bases from J, leaving 17 bases between. From germline, CDR1 is SEHNR and CDR2 FQNEAQ (reference sequence). This CDR3 is built from 15 residues. The chain's CDR3 is CASSLLQGPTGTQYF. In DNA form, the CDR3 reads TGTGCCAGCAGCTTACTGCAGGGCCCAACGGGTACGCAGTATTTT.

The chain carries TRBV7-3 and TRBJ2-2; D ambiguous. CDR1 and CDR2 from the germline V gene are SGHTA and FQGTGA. V lost 2 bases and J lost 6, with 7 bases in between. CDR3 size: 13 residues. CDR3 DNA: TGTGCCAGCAGCTTAGAACCCTCCGGGGAGCTGTTTTTT. Residues: CASSLEPSGELFF.

The rearrangement uses TRBV18 and TRBJ1-6; D is unclear. CDR1 and CDR2 (germline): KGHSH, LQKENI. The CDR3 loop spans 11 amino acids. V was clipped by 8 bases and J by 15 bases, with 14 bases between them. This chain's CDR3 is CASRLEGHLHF. In nucleotides, the CDR3 is TGTGCCAGCCGCCTCGAGGGTCACCTCCACTTT. Filled out from reference TRBV18 and TRBJ1-6, the complete variable domain reads NAGVMQNPRHLVRRRGQEARLRCSPMKGHSHVYWYRQLPEEGLKFMVYLQKENIIDESGMPKERFSAEFPKEGPSILRIQQVVRGDSAAYFCASRLEGHLHFGNGTRLTVT.

The chain carries TRBV11-2 and TRBJ2-1, with D possibly TRBD2 on 7 matching bases. This CDR3 has 16 residues. CDR1 is SGHAT, CDR2 FQNNGV, per germline. Trimming shortened V by 4 bases and J by 6 bases, and 19 bases separated the two germline ends. CDR3 amino acids: CASSSLGGRGPNEQFF. In nucleotides, the CDR3 is TGTGCCAGCAGCTCTCTCGGGGGGCGGGGGCCCAATGAGCAGTTCTTC.

The J gene is TRBJ2-5, the V gene TRBV5-4, with D hard to call. Trimming took 2 bases from V and 3 from J, leaving 8 bases between them. This CDR3 spans 13 amino acids. Germline V gives CDR1 SGHNT, CDR2 YYREEE (reference sequence). CDR3 DNA sequence: TGTGCCAGCAGCTTTCTCACAGAAGAGACCCAGTACTTC. This encodes CASSFLTEETQYF.

The V and J genes are TRBV3-1 (or the pseudogene TRBV3-2) and TRBJ2-5; the D gene is possibly TRBD2 (5 bases). The germline gives CDR1 LGHDT, CDR2 YNNKEL (reference sequence). V lost 0 bases and J lost 5, with 13 bases in between. CDR3 length: 15 amino acids. CDR3 DNA sequence: TGTGCCAGCAGCCAAGATGTAGGGCGAGGGGAGACCCAGTACTTC. It translates to CASSQDVGRGETQYF.

The gene calls are TRBV6-5 and TRBJ1-5; 9 positions agree with TRBD1. Germline V CDR1 and CDR2: MNHEY, SVGAGI. The trim removed 6 bases at V and 2 bases at J, leaving 5 bases unmatched. This CDR3 spans 15 amino acids. The CDR3 spells CASRPGQGGNQPQHF. The CDR3 coding sequence is TGTGCCAGCAGGCCGGGACAGGGTGGCAATCAGCCCCAGCATTTT.

The genes are TRBV30 and TRBJ2-2; 9 nucleotides agree with TRBD2. This CDR3 region has 17 residues. Trimming took 3 bases from V and 4 from J; bases not matched to a gene: 12. The germline gives CDR1 GTSNPN, CDR2 SVGIG (reference sequence). In DNA form, the CDR3 reads TGTGCCTGGAGCTGGGCGGGGGGGACCTCAATCACCGGGGAGCTGTTTTTT. This codes for CAWSWAGGTSITGELFF.

Worth noting for this clone: Additional DNA sequences in this sample encode the identical CDR3. The DNA for the CDR3 is TGTGCCAGCACCCCCGAAGGGACTGGGGCCAACGTCCTGACTTTC. It codes for CASTPEGTGANVLTF. The V call is TRBV6-5, the J call TRBJ2-6; no clear D gene. The CDR3 consists of 15 residues. Trimming removed 7 bases from V and 2 bases from J, with 12 bases in between. The germline V gene has CDR1 MNHEY and CDR2 SVGAGI.